These 9 T cell receptor beta chains originate from one sample sequenced in a study of blood T cell repertoires in COVID-19. Sequenced by immunoSEQ multiplex PCR; TCRdb stores in-frame clones only, minus some. This sample has under 200,000 clones, with more than 75% found just once. Sequencing used peripheral blood. Receptors were obtained from a woman aged 45-65 years with COVID-19, enrolled during active disease.

The rearrangement links TRBV7-3 to TRBJ2-3, with 12 bases that match TRBD2. J gave up 0 bases and V 4 bases, and 2 bases lay outside the gene matches. Germline CDR1 is SGHTA and CDR2 is FQGTGA. The CDR3 is 16 residues long. Here the CDR3 reads CASSWTSGASTDTQYF. CDR3 bases: TGTGCCAGCAGCTGGACTAGCGGGGCTAGCACAGATACGCAGTATTTT.

The chain couples TRBV15 to TRBJ2-7; tentative D call: TRBD1 (5 bases). The CDR3 covers 12 residues. Trimming cost V 1 base and J 9 bases, with 10 bases left between them. Germline V CDR1 and CDR2: LNHNV, YYDKDF (reference sequence). The chain's CDR3 is CATSRGGQGQYF. The CDR3 DNA follows: TGTGCCACCAGCAGAGGCGGACAAGGGCAGTACTTC.

The V and J genes are TRBV5-4 and TRBJ2-6; D is unclear. CDR3 length: 16 amino acids. V was clipped by 0 bases and J by 1 base, with 8 bases between them. Germline CDR1 and CDR2: SGHNT and YYREEE (reference sequence). The CDR3 DNA sequence: TGTGCCAGCAGCTTGGCAGGTGTTTCTGGGGCCAACGTCCTGACTTTC. Protein sequence: CASSLAGVSGANVLTF.

The chain links TRBV6-1 to TRBJ2-3; TRBD2 matches at 11 bases. J was trimmed by 0 bases and V by 1 base; bases with no gene match: 9. The CDR3 sequence is 19 residues long. CDR1 MNHNS and CDR2 SASEGT come from the germline V gene. CDR3 in amino acids: CASSEGAWVAGGSTDTQYF. CDR3 sequence (DNA): TGTGCCAGCAGTGAAGGGGCGTGGGTAGCGGGGGGGAGCACAGATACGCAGTATTTT.

V and J are TRBV5-5 and TRBJ2-7, with D possibly being TRBD1 (6 bases). The CDR3 totals 15 residues. Germline-derived CDR1 and CDR2 are SGHKS and YYEKEE (reference sequence). V was cut by 0 bases and J by 5 bases, with 15 bases left in between. CDR3 nucleotide sequence: TGTGCCAGCAGCTTGGCGGCAGGGGAGTCGGACGAGCAGTACTTC. Translated, it gives CASSLAAGESDEQYF.

The rearrangement joins TRBV7-3 to TRBJ2-5; tentatively, D is TRBD2 (6 bases). V was cut by 5 bases and J by 5 bases, with 12 bases left in between. The CDR3 totals 13 residues. In germline, CDR1 is SGHTA, CDR2 FQGTGA. This CDR3 is CASSLGGMETQYF. The CDR3 nucleotides read TGTGCCAGCAGCCTCGGGGGTATGGAGACCCAGTACTTC.

The chain combines TRBV7-8 with TRBJ1-3; maybe TRBD1 (6 bases). This CDR3 has 14 amino acids. Trimming shortened V by 3 bases and J by 3 bases, and 9 bases separated the two germline ends. Germline assignment: CDR1 SGHVS and CDR2 FQNEAQ. DNA of the CDR3: TGTGCCAGCAGCTTGGGGGCTGGTGGAAACACCATATATTTT. Its translation is CASSLGAGGNTIYF.

V is TRBV27 and J is TRBJ2-5; the D gene is possibly TRBD1 (8 bases). This CDR3 is built from 16 residues. Looked up from germline, CDR1 is MNHEY and CDR2 is SMNVEV (reference sequence). V lost 5 bases and J 2 bases, leaving 18 bases between the germline ends. CDR3 in amino acids: CASSRRSGTGQETQYF. CDR3 DNA sequence: TGTGCCAGCAGTCGTAGAAGCGGGACAGGTCAAGAGACCCAGTACTTC.

As concerns this clone: The sample contains more than one DNA sequence encoding this CDR3. This rearrangement joins TRBV4-2 to TRBJ2-5; 8 bases align to TRBD1. There are 14 residues in the CDR3. Germline V CDR1 and CDR2: LGHNA, YNFKEQ. With V trimmed by 0 bases and J by 5 bases, 2 bases remained unmatched. The CDR3 loop reads CASSQEDRDETQYF. The CDR3 DNA reads as TGTGCCAGCAGCCAAGAGGACAGGGATGAGACCCAGTACTTC.